The following is a T cell receptor beta chain sequence with its context. Its antigen is still unknown. Base qualities are missing; no much larger clone stands one base away. This entry belongs to a study of cytomegalovirus exposure and HLA in healthy donors (dated by TCRdb to between 2016 and 2019). Background for the entire study: An earlier analysis of roughly 500 of the donors reported approximately 290 Gb of sequence data and 100 million to 130 million unique TCR beta sequences from about 200 million T cells. About 300 gigabases of sequencing data and tens of millions of unique TCR sequences were included in an early release covering roughly 600 HLA-typed donors. The genetic ancestry cluster associated with self-reported Caucasian donors included over 80% of the roughly 390 genotyped donors. The study aimed to test whether cataloging public T cell receptors could reveal signatures of past pathogen exposure. The T cell repertoires of around 670 subjects were profiled by immunosequencing and related to cytomegalovirus serostatus. A separate validation cohort of more than 100 different subjects was used in addition to the roughly 700-subject first cohort. The study combined high-throughput TCR immunosequencing, statistical association of individual TCRs with disease status, and machine learning to predict cytomegalovirus infection status. In a later analysis, previously published TCR beta repertoires from 666 donors were re-analyzed and high-resolution HLA genotyping was added so that TCR occurrence patterns could be studied. Rather than drawing on any new phenotypic data, the later analysis identified candidate immune exposures from TCR beta sequences and the way those sequences occurred across donors. An earlier analysis of about 600 of the donors used high-throughput TCR beta sequencing to judge whether each TCR beta V gene segment behaved as functional or pseudogenic. Donor age, sex, ethnicity and CMV serostatus were collected together with the repertoire data. Genome-wide SNP genotypes for about 55% of the 666 donors were used in a later genetic analysis, which treated that subset as a discovery cohort. All discovery cohort repertoires had been generated using a single sequencing platform. HLA typing covered class I and class II loci at four-digit resolution. The number of donors typed differed by locus, with roughly 629-640 for A, B, C, DRB1 and DQB1, 522 for DQA1, 600 to 610 for DPA1, and some 470 for DPB1. A handful of DR-DQ haplotypes were handled as single units for association and clustering because linkage in the cohort was strong. Across around 400 genotyped donors of the cohort, an average of approximately 240,000 unique TCR beta nucleotide sequences per donor were sequenced, and 15% to 20% of those sequences were non-productive.

In total, fewer than 750 healthy bone marrow donors made up the cohort. At the time of sampling, all cohort members were nominally healthy, though unrecorded immune exposures were likely present. The donor tested CMV seropositive, placing the donor among the 289 seropositive members of the cohort. A peripheral blood sample was provided by each donor, and peripheral blood mononuclear cells were used for TCR beta sequencing. Genomic DNA was extracted from the blood cell samples with the Qiagen DNeasy Blood Extraction Kit. The CDR3, cysteine through phenylalanine, is 16 amino acids long. The CDR3 DNA has 48 bases and is translated from base 1. As encoded in the germline V gene, CDR1 is SQVTM while CDR2 is ANQGSEA. Cut back by 0 bases and 9 bases, the V and J ends lie 21 bases apart. Overall study results and their limits: Strong co-occurrence of HLA alleles, especially DR and DQ, made assigning TCR associations to individual alleles difficult. A further reported finding was that TCR beta sequences accurately predicted the HLA-A and HLA-B alleles for most subjects in the first cohort. Some IMGT-functional V segments, including TRBV6-2 and TRBV6-3, could not be distinguished by the 87-base-pair reads and were therefore excluded. An earlier analysis of several hundred of the donors showed that most TCR beta V segments appeared in productive rearrangements either about 87% or about 30% of the time, which broadly matched IMGT annotations. In vitro tests confirmed that three of the cytomegalovirus-associated TCR beta chains recognize cytomegalovirus antigens. A group of highly shared sequence variants was considered likely to be a technical artifact of the sequencing pipeline. Because some donors lacked HLA typing at each locus, the association tests relied only on the typed subset. The classifier was reported to diagnose cytomegalovirus status with high specificity and sensitivity in both the original cohort and the validation cohort. Compared with the 666-donor mean, donors in an Asian-associated ancestry cluster had fewer N-insertions in productive TCRs, according to a later genetic analysis. The only immune exposure information available for the cohort was CMV serostatus. Because counts were too low, approximately 15 rarely observed V segments, including chromosome 9 orphons, were excluded from the earlier analysis of fewer than 650 of the donors. Sequencing depth was assumed to be roughly uniform across donors in the presence/absence analyses, though that assumption may not hold. The authors suggested that the approach could potentially be generalized to other disease states and immunological phenotypes. In a later analysis, 16,951 TCR beta sequences were associated with specific HLA alleles at a false discovery rate of 0.05. The study gave a list of 150 to 200 TCR beta chains associated with cytomegalovirus. The cohort was sequenced for TCR beta chains only, and without alpha or paired-chain data the features that could be detected were limited. Most CMV-associated TCR beta chains appeared to be HLA-restricted in a later analysis, and the HLA associations seemed to be driven largely by CMV exposure. An association between a missense DCLRE1C variant and V-gene and J-gene trimming of TCR beta chains was found in a later genetic analysis and replicated in an independent cohort. Most TCR sequences were observed very rarely across donors, whereas some public TCRs were present in many individuals. A later analysis found that TCR association rates varied across HLA loci, with DRB1 alleles showing the most associated TCRs and HLA-C alleles the fewest. Compared with equally common non-associated chains, HLA-associated TCR beta chains in a later analysis were more clonally expanded and had lower generation probabilities. In a later analysis, several top co-occurrence clusters were reported to appear linked to parvovirus B19, influenza, CMV and Epstein-Barr virus. Correlated functional status among segregating V segments might be attributable to linkage disequilibrium, but an unknown experimental factor could not be ruled out.

Library preparation was by the immunoSEQ multiplex PCR assay. A mixture of 60 forward primers for TCR Vbeta segments and 13 reverse primers for TCR Jbeta segments was used in the multiplex PCR. The CDR3 region of rearranged TCR beta genes was amplified from genomic DNA with a multiplex PCR assay. On the Illumina HiSeq System, the amplified TCR beta libraries were sequenced as 87-base-pair reads. The authors processed their data as follows. A later analysis tallied around 87 million unique TCR beta chains across the 666 repertoires, and approximately 12 million of those chains were shared by two or more donors. To remove PCR and sequencing errors, raw reads were error-corrected and collapsed into unique sequences using a nearest-neighbor algorithm that merged closely related sequences. To assign V, D and J gene segments, CDR3 sequences were aligned to IMGT reference sequences. For a sequence to be retained, at least a six-nucleotide match to both a V gene segment and a J gene segment was required. Rearrangements were classified as productive when the CDR3 lacked stop codons and remained in frame with V and J, and all other rearrangements were classified as non-productive. CDR3 was defined by IMGT convention, running from the second conserved V-encoded cysteine to the conserved J-encoded phenylalanine. In an earlier analysis of just under 600 of the donors, sequences lacking an unambiguous match to a single V gene segment were excluded. In an earlier analysis of about 590 of the donors, a V segment was called functional when productive rearrangements were above 56.7%, and segregating when the standard deviation between donors exceeded 5%. To diagnose cytomegalovirus status from the catalog of TCR beta chain sequences, a statistical classification framework was built. In a later analysis, TCR nucleotide sequences were compared against IMGT/GENE-DB human TR gene sequences so that V and J genes could be assigned. In a later analysis, CDR3 sequences and most-parsimonious VDJ recombination scenarios were assigned using the TCRdist pipeline. A later analysis defined each TCR beta chain by its CDR3 amino acid sequence plus V-gene family, and excluded reads lacking a unique V-gene family. To address suspected cross-contamination and a sequencing artifact, a later analysis removed 450 to 700 highly shared, low-generation-probability nucleotide sequences. In a later analysis, a clonal expansion index was calculated for each public chain from normalized within-repertoire ranks of inferred template counts. Generation probabilities in a later analysis came from a VDJ recombination model fitted to out-of-frame rearrangements, and those results were checked against IGoR. A later analysis scored TCR-TCR, TCR-HLA and TCR-CMV co-occurrence with hypergeometric tests, applying a repertoire-size bias correction to TCR pairs. In a later analysis, false discovery rates were estimated by permuting HLA or CMV assignments 20 times. A later analysis grouped co-occurring TCRs with DBSCAN, adding TCRdist sequence similarity when clustering within HLA-allele-positive subsets. Repertoires with fewer than 30,000 or more than 120,000 public chains were left out of co-occurrence clustering, as were five repertoires with anomalous nucleotide sharing. Not all clones reach the TCRdb copy of this immuneACCESS table, which keeps in-frame sequences only. Checked studies attribute under half of the gap to unresolved V genes and leave the rest unexplained. V, J and clone size are taken as reported in that table, and D and trimming were inferred from the DNA itself. The sample contains 95,000 or so clones, 81% of them found a single time. Jointly, the top ten make up about 3.9% of the sample.

The chain is encoded by TRBV29-1 joined to TRBJ2-1; TRBD2 is a possible D gene, resting on 5 matching bases. This sequence was found in a woman in her sixties or seventies in good health and CMV-seropositive. Sample: PBMCs. CDR3 region: CSVEDRTRRASGEQFF. The DNA reads as follows: TGCAGCGTTGAAGACCGAACTAGGCGGGCCTCCGGTGAGCAGTTCTTC.